What follows is one T cell receptor (beta chain) and its context. This clone is a singleton in its sample. Its antigen is currently not known. Base qualities are not provided; no much larger clone lies one nucleotide away. These data originate in a study of shared clonotypes between healthy human individuals (TCRdb year 2020). Turning to the overall study: The cohort included a few men and two women between 18 and 49 years of age. Per donor, three plates each were used for CD4 naive and CD4 memory, two for CD8 naive, and one for CD8 memory. Blood TCR repertoires of about 5 healthy adults were deeply sequenced to estimate repertoire size and the extent of clonotype sharing between individuals. Libraries were prepared and TCR repertoires were sequenced by different laboratories using diverse techniques, in order to increase sequencing depth and limit assay-specific biases. Each donor's leukapheresis produced roughly between about 0.8 and 10 billion PBMCs. Beyond this particular receptor, the publication reports: Sampling was limited to blood, and TCR repertoires in tissue likely differ from TCR repertoires in blood. Because the study included a small number of donors, the genetic and exposure-history diversity represented was limited. Clonotypes shared by all four sorted-subset donors showed higher generation probabilities than non-shared clonotypes. Based on pairwise subsampling, the degree of clonotype sharing among donors was expected to be affected by sequencing depth. Estimated clonotype richness was generally larger for naive than for memory subsets. Across four donors, 4.5% to 6.5% of naive CD4, approximately 3.6% of naive CD8, approximately 2.5% of memory CD4, and over 0.35% of memory CD8 clonotypes were shared. Even with the large sequencing depth, rarefaction of the sorted-subset datasets indicated that sequencing was incomplete.

CD8 naive samples were CD45RO-negative cells positively selected for CCR7, giving a CD45RA+CCR7+ population that excluded TemRA cells. Donors were healthy HIV-negative adults with no recently reported acute infections or vaccinations. Every donor was a Caucasian adult residing in Nashville, Tennessee, USA. Blood was collected by leukapheresis, and PBMCs were isolated by Ficoll-Histopaque density gradient centrifugation and then cryopreserved in liquid nitrogen vapor phase. Analytical flow cytometry was used to check the purity and quantity of every magnetically sorted T cell population. Genomic DNA was isolated from each sorted fraction and quantified by UV absorbance on a Nanodrop 2000c. Using the deep immunoSEQ assay, multiplex PCR amplified TCR CDR3 regions from genomic DNA. For each cell subset, the extracted genomic DNA was distributed evenly across all wells of several immunoSEQ 96-well plates, and each plate served as one replicate. For sorted subsets, approximately 190 ng of genomic DNA, equivalent to 30,000 or so T cell genomes, went into each replicate PCR. The purified libraries were quantified using a Qubit 3.0 fluorometer, sized with a Bioanalyzer 2100, and then quantified again using the KAPA Library Quantification kit. Each immunoSEQ 96-well plate was sequenced on its own single-read 150-cycle Illumina NextSeq 550 flow cell. From the authors' description of their analysis: Because only junctional sequences without quality scores were contained in the immunoSEQ output, filtering matching that applied to full-length reads could not be performed. To assign V/J genes and CDR3, sequences were annotated against IMGT germline references using PyIR, a Python wrapper for IgBLAST v1.9. Reads with weak V/J assignments (E-value above 1e-6), missing CDR3, stop codons, out-of-frame junctions, or ambiguous translated residues were removed. V3J clonotypes were defined by identical inferred V gene, J gene, and CDR3 amino acid sequence. Percentage overlap between repertoires was computed as shared unique clonotypes divided by the size of the smaller repertoire. Three approaches were used to assess repertoire richness: RTK rarefaction, the Chao1 estimator, and Recon v2.1 estimates of unobserved clonotypes. OLGA was used to compute generation probabilities for all TCRbeta clonotypes that the gDNA method yielded from a handful of donors. TCRdb re-hosts the immuneACCESS table, in-frame sequences only. Its copies lack some clones; in the studies checked, an unresolved V gene accounts for under half of them, and the cause for the rest is not known. The V and J calls and clone size were taken over from that table, and D and trimming were inferred from the DNA. The sample yields about 2.2 million clones; approximately 92% were counted once. Less than 2% of the sample lies in the top ten.

The sequence was collected from a man aged 18-30 years in good health. Some clones in this sample may be carry-over from other donors' samples. Input material: naive CD8+ T cells from PBMCs. The cell subset or site label, as the study defines it: CD45RA+CCR7+.

The CDR3 reads CASSLVGTGGRTDTQYF. The DNA is TGTGCCAGCAGCTTAGTTGGGACAGGGGGCAGGACAGATACGCAGTATTTT. The receptor chain draws on TRBV11-2 and TRBJ2-3, and 12 junctional nucleotides match TRBD1. Spanning cysteine to phenylalanine, the CDR3 consists of 17 amino acids. Left in the record is the CDR3 DNA by itself, 51 bases read in frame from the first base. V is trimmed back by 1 base and J by 3 bases, and the junction contains 5 bases that no gene match accounts for. CDR1 and CDR2 (SGHAT, FQNNGV) derive from the germline V gene. The reference TRBV11-2 and TRBJ2-3 proteins fill in what lies around the CDR3, so the full variable domain reads EAGVAQSPRYKIIEKRQSVAFWCNPISGHATLYWYQQILGQGPKLLIQFQNNGVVDDSQLPKDRFSAERLKGVDSTLKIQPAKLEDSAVYLCASSLVGTGGRTDTQYFGPGTRLTVL.